This section outlines one T cell receptor beta chain sequence together with its context. This record comes from a study of blood T cell repertoires in COVID-19. TCRdb keeps only in-frame clones here, not all; method: immunoSEQ multiplex PCR. The sample records a few hundred thousand clones, roughly 85% being singletons. Germline CDR1 KGHSH, CDR2 LQKENI. V shed 1 base, J shed 0 bases, and the junction held 9 bases outside the gene matches. The CDR3 contains 19 residues. The sequence was collected from a woman younger than 30 with acute or convalescent COVID-19. Specimen: peripheral blood. The chain recombines TRBV18 with TRBJ2-2; the match to TRBD2 covers 9 bases. CDR3 bases: TGTGCCAGCTCACCACTCGGGTCTAGCGGGAATCCGAACACCGGGGAGCTGTTTTTT. Translation: CASSPLGSSGNPNTGELFF.